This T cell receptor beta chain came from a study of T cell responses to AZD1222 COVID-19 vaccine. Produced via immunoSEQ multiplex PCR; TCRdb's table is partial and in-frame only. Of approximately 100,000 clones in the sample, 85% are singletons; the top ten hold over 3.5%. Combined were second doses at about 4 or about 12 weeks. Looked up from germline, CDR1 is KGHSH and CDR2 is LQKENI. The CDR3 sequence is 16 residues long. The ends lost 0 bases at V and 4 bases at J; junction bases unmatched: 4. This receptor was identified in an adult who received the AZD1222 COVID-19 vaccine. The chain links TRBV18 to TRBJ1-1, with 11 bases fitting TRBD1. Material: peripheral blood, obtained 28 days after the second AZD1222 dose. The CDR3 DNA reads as TGTGCCAGCTCACCACCCTCGGGACAGGGGGTCACTGAAGCTTTCTTT. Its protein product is CASSPPSGQGVTEAFF.